A single sample is the source of the 31 T cell receptor beta chains below, sequenced in a study of cytomegalovirus exposure and HLA in healthy donors. Both 60 Vbeta primers and 13 Jbeta primers went into the PCR. Measured with immunoSEQ multiplex PCR; TCRdb has only the in-frame clones, and not every one. The table shows about 210,000 clones, with approximately 82% occurring only once. Sequencing was carried out using PBMCs. The receptors derive from a woman in her 50s in good health and CMV-seropositive.

The table lists this clone with a few counts. The chain links TRBV5-4 to TRBJ2-2; perhaps TRBD1 as D (6 bases). The CDR3 contains 14 residues. Germline values: CDR1 SGHNT, CDR2 YYREEE (reference sequence). V was pared by 6 bases and J by 6 bases, with 15 bases between. This CDR3 is CASTSQGPAGELFF. DNA for the CDR3: TGTGCCAGCACCTCACAGGGTCCAGCCGGGGAGCTGTTTTTT.

The J gene is TRBJ2-3, the V gene TRBV9, with TRBD2 as a possible D gene (7 bases). Between the trimmed V and J ends, which lost 4 bases and 1 base, there was a span of 16 bases. Germline-derived CDR1 and CDR2 are SGDLS and YYNGEE. The CDR3 has 16 residues. CDR3 protein: CASSTGGGLGTDTQYF. The CDR3 region has the DNA TGTGCCAGCAGCACGGGGGGCGGACTCGGCACAGATACGCAGTATTTT.

The gene calls are TRBV6-5 and TRBJ1-2, with D tentatively TRBD1 (6 bases). Per germline, CDR1 MNHEY and CDR2 SVGAGI. The CDR3 contains 13 residues. Trimming pared 5 bases from V and 5 bases from J, leaving 12 bases between. CDR3 DNA: TGTGCCAGCAGTCGTGCCACAGGGTATGGCTACACCTTC. Amino acids: CASSRATGYGYTF.

This clone occurred once. This rearrangement joins TRBV2 to TRBJ1-2; D unclear. CDR3 length: 13 residues. The V gene lost 7 bases and the J gene lost 4 bases, with 13 bases spanning the gap. The germline CDR1 and CDR2 sequences are SNHLY and FYNNEI. DNA of the CDR3: TGTGCCAGCAATTTGCAGTGGGCCTATGGCTACACCTTC. The encoded protein is CASNLQWAYGYTF.

The V gene is TRBV7-9, the J gene TRBJ2-5; 7 bases align to TRBD1. V lost 5 bases and J lost 2; bases outside the gene matches: 8. Germline-derived CDR1 and CDR2 are SEHNR and FQNEAQ (reference sequence). This CDR3 has 15 amino acids. The CDR3 sequence is CASSVGQVQQETQYF. The CDR3 DNA is TGTGCCAGCAGCGTCGGACAGGTACAACAAGAGACCCAGTACTTC.

The rearrangement links TRBV7-3 to TRBJ2-3, with D hard to call. Germline V gene sequence: CDR1 SGHTA, CDR2 FQGTGA. The CDR3 is 15 residues long. V was clipped by 0 bases and J by 2 bases, with 9 bases between them. The CDR3 region has the DNA TGTGCCAGCAGCTTAACGGCCGCCGACACAGATACGCAGTATTTT. Its translation: CASSLTAADTDTQYF.

The chain employs TRBV4-3 and TRBJ2-1, with D possibly TRBD2 on 6 matching bases. V lost 0 bases and J 1 base, leaving 13 bases between the germline ends. Germline CDR1 reads LGHNA; CDR2 reads YSLEER. There are 17 residues in the CDR3. As DNA, the CDR3 is TGCGCCAGCAGCCAAGATACCTCGGGGGTGTCCTACAATGAGCAGTTCTTC. This sequence encodes CASSQDTSGVSYNEQFF.

The CDR3 is CASSLAGGITCEQYF. CDR3 in DNA: TGTGCCAGCAGCTTAGCTGGTGGCATAACCTGCGAGCAGTACTTC. The chain is built from TRBV7-2 and TRBJ2-7; no reliable D call. V lost 0 bases and J 6 bases, leaving 15 bases between the germline ends. The CDR3 sequence is 15 residues long. From germline, CDR1 is SGHTA and CDR2 FQGNSA.

The rearrangement uses TRBV7-9 and TRBJ1-1, with D uncertain. Germline CDR1 SEHNR, CDR2 FQNEAQ (reference sequence). Trimming shortened V by 1 base and J by 1 base, and 10 bases separated the two germline ends. CDR3 size: 15 residues. The chain's CDR3 is CASSLGSSGNTEAFF. In DNA, the CDR3 is TGTGCCAGCAGCTTAGGATCTTCAGGGAACACTGAAGCTTTCTTT.

The chain is built from TRBV5-1 and TRBJ2-7, with TRBD2 matching over 8 bases. Germline CDR1 is SGHRS and CDR2 is YFSETQ. J lost 0 bases, V lost 4 bases, and 6 bases had no gene match. The CDR3 has 15 residues. DNA of the CDR3: TGCGCCAGCAGCCGAAGCGGGGGAGGCTCCTACGAGCAGTACTTC. Translated: CASSRSGGGSYEQYF.

The CDR3 DNA follows: TGTGCCAGCAGAGACGGGACATCGAACACCGGGGAGCTGTTTTTT. Protein: CASRDGTSNTGELFF. The V call is TRBV11-1, the J call TRBJ2-2, with a possible D match to TRBD1 (6 bases). This CDR3 comprises 15 residues. V was shortened by 6 bases and J by 0 bases, with 11 bases between the two germline ends. Germline lookup yields CDR1 SGHAT and CDR2 FQDESV (reference sequence).

CDR3 DNA sequence: TGTGCCAGTAGTGGGACAGTGGGGGAGACCCAGTACTTC. Protein product: CASSGTVGETQYF. V usage is TRBV19 and J usage is TRBJ2-5, with 7 nucleotides matching TRBD1. This CDR3 region has 13 residues. The germline V gene encodes CDR1 LNHDA and CDR2 SQIVND (reference sequence). J was trimmed by 5 bases and V by 5 bases; bases with no gene match: 5.

The V call is TRBV15, the J call TRBJ2-7; a possible D gene is TRBD1 (5 bases). The CDR3 covers 14 residues. V lost 0 bases and J 6 bases, leaving 12 bases between the germline ends. Germline V CDR1 and CDR2: LNHNV, YYDKDF (reference sequence). The CDR3 here is CATSRDRVSSEQYF. The DNA for the CDR3 is TGTGCCACCAGCAGAGACAGGGTTTCTAGCGAGCAGTACTTC.

The chain combines TRBV6-1 with TRBJ1-1; tentative D call: TRBD1 (5 bases). V lost 2 bases, J lost 0 bases, and 19 bases lay in between. Germline CDR1 MNHNS, CDR2 SASEGT. This CDR3 has 18 residues. CDR3 amino acids: CASSEYRLLGRMNTEAFF. The CDR3 DNA is TGTGCCAGCAGTGAATACAGGCTCCTCGGGAGGATGAACACTGAAGCTTTCTTT.

CDR3 nucleotides: TGTGCCAGCAGCCAAGATACTAGCGGGGCCGAGACCCAGTACTTC. Protein product: CASSQDTSGAETQYF. The chain is built from TRBV4-2 and TRBJ2-5; 10 nucleotides agree with TRBD2. The CDR3 sequence is 15 residues long. The V segment lost 0 bases and the J segment 5 bases; nucleotides outside the gene matches: 3. The germline V gene has CDR1 LGHNA and CDR2 YNFKEQ.

The V and J genes are TRBV11-1 and TRBJ1-3; D unclear. Per the germline V gene, CDR1 is SGHAT and CDR2 is FQDESV (reference sequence). V was trimmed by 3 bases and J by 2 bases, leaving 2 bases between them. The CDR3 runs 12 residues. CDR3 sequence (DNA): TGTGCCAGCAGCTTCACTGGAAACACCATATATTTT. It yields the protein CASSFTGNTIYF.

This sequence joins TRBV15 and TRBJ1-2, with a possible D match to TRBD1 (5 bases). Germline values: CDR1 LNHNV, CDR2 YYDKDF (reference sequence). The CDR3 spans 15 residues. V lost 0 bases and J 6 bases, leaving 14 bases between the germline ends. CDR3 coding DNA: TGTGCCACCAGCAGAGATCGTGGACACAAACATGGCTACACCTTC. Its translation: CATSRDRGHKHGYTF.

CDR3 sequence reads: CTGPPGLAVQETQYF. The CDR3 DNA sequence: TGCACCGGACCCCCGGGACTAGCGGTACAAGAGACCCAGTACTTC. This chain connects TRBV1 to TRBJ2-5; the table's D gene call, TRBD2, was not cross checked with the DNA. TRBV1 represents a pseudogene. This CDR3 contains 15 residues.

The chain links TRBV27 to TRBJ2-1; possible D gene TRBD2, 6 bases. V lost 6 bases, J lost 5 bases, and 17 bases lay in between. Per germline, CDR1 MNHEY and CDR2 SMNVEV (reference sequence). The CDR3 consists of 15 residues. The DNA of the CDR3 is TGTGCCAGCAGCCTGACTAGTCCCGCCCACAATGAGCAGTTCTTC. Encoded protein: CASSLTSPAHNEQFF.

The rearrangement joins TRBV6-4 to TRBJ1-1; 8 bases agree with TRBD1. This CDR3 is 14 amino acids long. Per the germline V gene, CDR1 is MRHNA and CDR2 is SNTAGT. The ends lost 9 bases at V and 5 bases at J; junction bases unmatched: 11. The CDR3 bases are TGTGCCAGTCGGCTAACAGGGGGAATTACTGAAGCTTTCTTT. As protein: CASRLTGGITEAFF.

The CDR3 loop is CASSEGTGDNQPQHF. The CDR3 DNA follows: TGCGCCAGCAGCGAAGGGACAGGGGACAATCAGCCCCAGCATTTT. V gene TRBV5-1 combines with J gene TRBJ1-5, with 10 bases matching TRBD1. J lost 3 bases, V lost 4 bases, and 4 bases had no gene match. Germline V gene data show CDR1 as SGHRS and CDR2 as YFSETQ. The CDR3 runs to 15 residues.

This clone came up a few times. The chain is built from TRBV5-1 and TRBJ1-1; no firm D call. Between the trimmed V and J ends, which lost 0 bases and 11 bases, there was a span of 14 bases. CDR1 and CDR2 (germline): SGHRS, YFSETQ. CDR3 size: 13 residues. DNA for the CDR3: TGCGCCAGCAGCTTGGACGTACGAACTCTGGCTTTCTTT. This encodes CASSLDVRTLAFF.

V gene TRBV28 combines with J gene TRBJ2-7, with TRBD1 matching over 8 bases. The J segment lost 2 bases and the V segment lost 2 bases, leaving 11 bases of the junction unmatched. Germline CDR1 reads MDHEN; CDR2 reads SYDVKM. This CDR3 spans 17 amino acids. The CDR3 DNA is TGTGCCAGCAGTTTAAACCTGTTGGACAGGGCCCCCTACGAGCAGTACTTC. Protein: CASSLNLLDRAPYEQYF.

This chain joins TRBV7-9 and TRBJ1-2; D is ambiguous. The V gene's germline CDR1 is SEHNR and CDR2 FQNEAQ (reference sequence). The CDR3 is 14 residues long. The V end was cut by 1 base, the J end by 0 bases, with 6 bases between. CDR3 coding DNA: TGTGCCAGCAGCTTAGTTGGCCCTAACTATGGCTACACCTTC. Encoded protein: CASSLVGPNYGYTF.

V and J are TRBV5-6 and TRBJ2-7; the D gene is possibly TRBD1 (5 bases). This CDR3 has 13 residues. Deletions cut 0 bases from V and 6 bases from J, with 10 bases between. The germline CDR1 and CDR2 sequences are SGHDT and YYEEEE. The CDR3 DNA reads TGTGCCAGCAGCTTGGGTTGGCAGGGCGAGCAGTACTTC. This gives the protein CASSLGWQGEQYF. The whole variable domain, filled in from reference TRBV5-6 and TRBJ2-7, reads DAGVTQSPTHLIKTRGQQVTLRCSPKSGHDTVSWYQQALGQGPQFIFQYYEEEERQRGNFPDRFSGHQFPNYSSELNVNALLLGDSALYLCASSLGWQGEQYFGPGTRLTVT.

For the CDR3, the DNA is TGTGCCAGCAGAGTTACGAGGGGGGGGTCCGGAGATACGCAGTATTTT. Encoded protein: CASRVTRGGSGDTQYF. J is TRBJ2-3 and V is TRBV6-6; D may be TRBD2 (7 bases). The CDR3 spans 16 residues. Germline V gene lookup returns CDR1 MNHNY and CDR2 SVGAGI (reference sequence). Trimming removed 6 bases at V and 5 bases at J, with 21 bases between.

This clone was detected once. The chain joins TRBV19 to TRBJ2-4; D might be TRBD2 (6 bases). Germline CDR1 reads LNHDA; CDR2 reads SQIVND (reference sequence). V was trimmed by 3 bases and J by 3 bases, leaving 15 bases between them. CDR3 length: 16 residues. In DNA, the CDR3 is TGTGCCAGTAGTATCCGTATCTTCGGGGGCAAAAACATTCAGTACTTC. Amino acid sequence: CASSIRIFGGKNIQYF. The whole variable domain, filled in from reference TRBV19 and TRBJ2-4, reads DGGITQSPKYLFRKEGQNVTLSCEQNLNHDAMYWYRQDPGQGLRLIYYSQIVNDFQKGDIAEGYSVSREKKESFPLTVTSAQKNPTAFYLCASSIRIFGGKNIQYFGAGTRLSVL.

The chain recombines TRBV4-1 with TRBJ1-4, with 7 positions matching TRBD1. Germline lookup yields CDR1 MGHRA and CDR2 YSYEKL. This CDR3 contains 17 residues. J was trimmed by 4 bases and V by 1 base; bases with no gene match: 9. Here the CDR3 reads CASSQGQGLQYNEKLFF. CDR3 nucleotides: TGCGCCAGCAGCCAAGGACAGGGCCTGCAGTATAATGAAAAACTGTTTTTT.

This clone showed up just once. J is TRBJ1-1 and V is TRBV6-1, with D perhaps TRBD1 (5 bases). The CDR3 runs 14 residues. Trimming left V 3 bases short and J 1 base short, with 9 bases between. Germline loops: CDR1 MNHNS, CDR2 SASEGT. CDR3 DNA sequence: TGTGCCAGCAGTGATGGGGGGGAGAACACTGAAGCTTTCTTT. It is translated as CASSDGGENTEAFF.

This sequence joins TRBV7-2 and TRBJ2-3; the D gene is possibly TRBD1 (5 bases). Trimming took 5 bases from V and 2 from J, leaving 8 bases between them. The CDR3 has 13 amino acids. Per the germline V gene, CDR1 is SGHTA and CDR2 is FQGNSA. The CDR3 DNA sequence: TGTGCCAGCAGCGACAGCCCCACAGATACGCAGTATTTT. This encodes CASSDSPTDTQYF.

This clone came up once. This rearrangement joins TRBV2 to TRBJ1-2; no clear D gene. The CDR3 length is 15 residues. The germline CDR1 and CDR2 sequences are SNHLY and FYNNEI. Trimming shortened V by 7 bases and J by 0 bases, and 15 bases separated the two germline ends. CDR3 in DNA: TGTGCCAGCACCCGGGAGAGCTCTTCTAACTATGGCTACACCTTC. Its protein is CASTRESSSNYGYTF.